This is a list of T cell receptor beta chains from one sample in a study of blood T cell repertoires in COVID-19. Clones were sequenced by immunoSEQ multiplex PCR, and TCRdb holds only the in-frame ones, with some missing. Here the sample spans 180,000 or so clones, over 75% being singletons. Sequencing input: peripheral blood. The receptors shown here come from a man aged 55 to 70 with acute or convalescent COVID-19. The CDR3 runs from the conserved cysteine through the conserved F or W. D genes are given only for firm matches. Expanded clones are given a class, and other clones once, few, many or no size at all.

V gene	D gene	J gene	clone size	CDR3 protein	CDR3 DNA
TRBV5-1	.	TRBJ2-1	.	CASSLVSYNEQFF	TGCGCCAGCAGCTTGGTCAGTTACAATGAGCAGTTCTTC
TRBV7-9	.	TRBJ2-3	.	CASSLGQGLDTQYF	TGTGCCAGCAGCCTGGGGCAGGGGCTAGATACGCAGTATTTT
TRBV10-3	.	TRBJ1-1	.	CAISSQGGNTEAFF	TGTGCCATCAGCTCACAGGGTGGGAACACTGAAGCTTTCTTT
TRBV3-1/TRBV3-2	.	TRBJ2-1	few	CASSQEGRQEQFF	TGTGCCAGCAGCCAAGAAGGAAGACAGGAGCAGTTCTTC
TRBV9	TRBD1	TRBJ1-1	.	CASSPNRGGTEAFF	TGTGCCAGCAGTCCTAACAGGGGCGGGACTGAAGCTTTCTTT
TRBV5-1	.	TRBJ1-1	.	CASSLDGEIYTEAFF	TGCGCCAGCAGCTTGGACGGGGAAATCTACACTGAAGCTTTCTTT
TRBV5-4	TRBD2	TRBJ2-1	.	CASSFRVRREVGDEQFF	TGTGCCAGCAGCTTCCGCGTGAGGCGGGAGGTTGGCGATGAGCAGTTCTTC
TRBV2	.	TRBJ1-2	.	CASSQAVAVYGYTF	TGTGCCAGCAGCCAAGCGGTGGCAGTCTATGGCTACACCTTC
TRBV12-3/TRBV12-4	.	TRBJ2-3	.	CASSTLGYTQYF	TGTGCCAGCAGTACACTAGGATATACGCAGTATTTT
TRBV18	.	TRBJ2-3	.	CASSTPTDTDTQYF	TGTGCCAGCTCAACCCCGACTGATACAGATACGCAGTATTTT
TRBV19	TRBD1	TRBJ1-1	.	CASRADREAEAFF	TGTGCCAGTAGGGCCGACAGGGAGGCTGAAGCTTTCTTT
TRBV9	.	TRBJ1-1	.	CASRGAGVNTEAFF	TGTGCCAGCAGAGGTGCAGGGGTGAACACTGAAGCTTTCTTT
TRBV27	TRBD2	TRBJ2-1	.	CASSLYAGGAPGGENEQFF	TGTGCCAGCAGTTTATACGCGGGTGGGGCCCCGGGAGGTGAGAATGAGCAGTTCTTC
TRBV7-8	.	TRBJ1-2	few	CASSLGPGHFYGYTF	TGTGCCAGCAGCTTAGGGCCTGGACACTTCTATGGCTACACCTTC
TRBV28	.	TRBJ1-2	.	CASRLGLYGYTF	TGTGCCAGCAGACTCGGACTTTATGGCTACACCTTC
TRBV4-1	.	TRBJ2-7	.	CASSQVFPPGYEQYF	TGCGCCAGCAGCCAAGTTTTCCCCCCCGGCTACGAGCAGTACTTC
TRBV6-2/TRBV6-3	.	TRBJ2-5	.	CASSVTGETQYF	TGTGCCAGCAGCGTTACAGGAGAGACCCAGTACTTC
TRBV7-2	.	TRBJ2-3	once	CASSFSRTDTQYF	TGTGCCAGCAGCTTCTCCCGGACAGATACGCAGTATTTT
TRBV5-1	TRBD2	TRBJ2-2	once	CASSLYMQGRLSGGNTGELFF	TGCGCCAGCAGCTTGTACATGCAGGGACGACTCAGCGGGGGTAACACCGGGGAGCTGTTTTTT
TRBV13	TRBD2	TRBJ2-3	.	CASSQGLAGEDTQYF	TGTGCCAGCAGCCAGGGACTAGCGGGAGAAGATACGCAGTATTTT
TRBV19	TRBD2	TRBJ2-4	once	CASRSGRYVKNIQYF	TGTGCCAGTAGAAGCGGGAGATATGTCAAAAACATTCAGTACTTC
TRBV5-8	.	TRBJ1-5	once	CASSLGAGVNQPQHF	TGTGCCAGCAGCTTGGGGGCGGGGGTCAATCAGCCCCAGCATTTT
TRBV19	.	TRBJ1-3	few	CATSTAPGNTIYF	TGTGCCACTTCGACAGCGCCTGGAAACACCATATATTTT
TRBV2	.	TRBJ1-2	.	CASSAAGYGYTF	TGTGCCAGCAGCGCGGCGGGGTATGGCTACACCTTC
TRBV28	.	TRBJ2-5	.	CASSLGGSRKETQYF	TGTGCCAGCAGTTTAGGTGGGAGTAGAAAAGAGACCCAGTACTTC
TRBV19	.	TRBJ2-1	.	CASRRRIDEQFF	TGTGCCAGTAGAAGGAGGATCGATGAGCAGTTCTTC
TRBV7-2	TRBD1	TRBJ2-1	.	CASSPRQGRNEQFF	TGTGCCAGCAGCCCCCGACAGGGGAGGAATGAGCAGTTCTTC
TRBV4-3	.	TRBJ2-3	.	CASSLRGTQDTQYF	TGCGCCAGCAGCCTTAGGGGGACCCAAGATACGCAGTATTTT
TRBV15	TRBD2	TRBJ2-1	few	CATSRAAGVHNEQFF	TGTGCCACCAGCAGAGCGGCGGGAGTTCACAATGAGCAGTTCTTC
TRBV3-1/TRBV3-2	.	TRBJ2-5	.	CASSPKYRYGETQYF	TGTGCCAGCAGCCCAAAGTACCGGTACGGGGAGACCCAGTACTTC
TRBV9	TRBD1	TRBJ2-5	.	CASLPSRAGGCQETQYF	TGTGCCAGCTTACCCTCTCGGGCAGGGGGTTGCCAAGAGACCCAGTACTTC
TRBV3-1/TRBV3-2	.	TRBJ2-4	.	CASSQGRVTVLYF	TGTGCCAGCAGCCAAGGACGGGTGACAGTTTTGTACTTC
TRBV7-9	.	TRBJ2-7	.	CASSLGGGPYEQYF	TGTGCCAGCAGCTTAGGGGGCGGACCGTACGAGCAGTACTTC
TRBV5-1	TRBD1	TRBJ1-1	.	CASSHEGAMNTEAFF	TGCGCCAGCAGCCATGAGGGGGCCATGAACACTGAAGCTTTCTTT
TRBV23-1	TRBD1	TRBJ1-2	few	CASSQMDRGHGYTF	TGCGCCAGCAGTCAGATGGACAGGGGGCATGGCTACACCTTC
TRBV5-1	.	TRBJ1-4	.	CASRSVWTDYNEKLFF	TGCGCCAGCAGATCAGTGTGGACGGACTATAATGAAAAACTGTTTTTT
TRBV19	.	TRBJ1-2	.	CASRYNRVVGREGYTF	TGTGCCAGTAGGTATAATAGAGTTGTGGGGAGGGAAGGCTACACCTTC
TRBV7-2	.	TRBJ1-1	.	CASSFYRAATEAFF	TGTGCCAGCAGCTTCTACAGGGCTGCCACTGAAGCTTTCTTT
TRBV11-2	TRBD1	TRBJ1-4	.	CASSVGQLTTNEKLFF	TGTGCCAGCAGCGTGGGACAGCTCACAACTAATGAAAAACTGTTTTTT
TRBV5-1	TRBD1	TRBJ1-2	.	CASSNRGVYGYTF	TGCGCCAGCAGCAACAGGGGGGTCTATGGCTACACCTTC
TRBV29-1	.	TRBJ1-1	.	CSVESGPEAFF	TGCAGCGTTGAAAGTGGGCCTGAAGCTTTCTTT
TRBV5-1	.	TRBJ2-7	.	CASSPLLAYEQYF	TGCGCCAGCAGCCCCCTATTGGCCTACGAGCAGTACTTC
TRBV6-2/TRBV6-3	TRBD2	TRBJ2-1	.	CASSYSTGLEFF	TGTGCCAGCAGTTACTCGACCGGACTAGAGTTCTTC
TRBV24-1	TRBD2	TRBJ2-2	.	CATMPGLGATGELFF	TGTGCCACAATGCCGGGACTAGGGGCCACCGGGGAGCTGTTTTTT
TRBV27	.	TRBJ2-7	few	CASSFRLGSYEQYF	TGTGCCAGCAGTTTTCGGCTAGGATCCTACGAGCAGTACTTC
TRBV2	.	TRBJ1-1	.	CASRVGQKLAFF	TGTGCCAGCAGGGTTGGACAGAAGTTGGCTTTCTTT
TRBV29-1	TRBD1	TRBJ2-3	.	CSATGSDTDTQYF	TGCAGCGCGACAGGGAGCGACACAGATACGCAGTATTTT
TRBV24-1	TRBD2	TRBJ2-1	.	CATSDPYLAGDYNEQFF	TGTGCCACCAGTGATCCTTACTTAGCGGGAGACTACAATGAGCAGTTCTTC
TRBV28	TRBD2	TRBJ2-5	.	CASSPGGDWGQYF	TGTGCCAGCAGTCCTGGGGGGGATTGGGGCCAGTACTTC
TRBV18	.	TRBJ2-3	.	CASSQGDTQYF	TGTGCCAGCTCCCAGGGAGATACGCAGTATTTT
TRBV9	TRBD1	TRBJ1-1	.	CASSAAGQGDKTFF	TGTGCCAGCAGCGCTGCGGGACAGGGGGATAAAACTTTCTTT
TRBV4-3	.	TRBJ2-1	.	CASSQEDSYFEQFF	TGCGCCAGCAGCCAAGAAGACAGTTACTTTGAGCAGTTCTTC
TRBV4-3	.	TRBJ2-7	.	CASSQGTDFPEQYF	TGCGCCAGCAGCCAAGGGACAGATTTCCCCGAGCAGTACTTC
TRBV24-1	.	TRBJ2-7	.	CATRDGTRGYEQYF	TGTGCCACCAGAGACGGTACGAGAGGCTACGAGCAGTACTTC
TRBV9	TRBD2	TRBJ2-1	.	CASSVGVWTSPLYNEQFF	TGTGCCAGCAGCGTAGGAGTGTGGACTAGCCCCCTCTACAATGAGCAGTTCTTC
TRBV3-1/TRBV3-2	TRBD1	TRBJ1-2	.	CASSQGARRQGAFGYTF	TGTGCCAGCAGCCAAGGTGCCCGGCGACAGGGGGCATTTGGCTACACCTTC
TRBV19	.	TRBJ1-3	.	CASSWTADSGNTIYF	TGTGCCAGTAGCTGGACAGCAGACTCTGGAAACACCATATATTTT
TRBV2	.	TRBJ2-7	few	CASRRSGLSYEQYF	TGTGCCAGCAGGAGATCGGGGTTATCCTACGAGCAGTACTTC